The source of this TCR beta chain is a study of T cell responses to AZD1222 COVID-19 vaccine. Sequencing was performed with immunoSEQ multiplex PCR; in TCRdb, only in-frame clones are kept and a portion is missing. Of under 200,000 clones listed, roughly 90% were seen once; the top ten hold 1.5% to 2%. To note about this clone: No antigen is known for it. An end of the junction does not agree with germline; a read error may underlie this.

The length of the CDR3 is 13 residues. The germline CDR1 and CDR2 sequences are KGHSH and LQKENI. General study findings and limits: Reports indicate that nearly half of spike-specific TCRs are directed at unmutated variant regions. Scientists sampled the repertoires only once the peak T cell response had passed.

The source is an adult in good health. V usage is TRBV18 and J usage is TRBJ1-2, with 9 bases lining up with TRBD1. Sample: peripheral blood, taken on day 0 of AZD1222 vaccination. The DNA for the CDR3 is TGTACCAGCTCACCACAGGGGGCAGGTGGCTACACCTTC. This codes for CTSSPQGAGGYTF.